The 5 T cell receptor beta chains given below trace back to one sample, sequenced in a study of T cell repertoires in cytomegalovirus infection. Using its own MiXCR run on the reads, TCRdb lists one record per CDR3 protein. The sample includes hundreds of thousands of distinct CDR3 sequences, roughly 24% of them seen just once. The sequencing input was CD8+ T cells from PBMCs. All receptors come from a human donor in good health (CMV status not recorded). Some clones in this sample may be carry-over from other donors' samples.

The table lists this clonotype with a few counts. This chain links TRBV29-1 with TRBJ1-2; 7 bases match TRBD1. The junction had 5 bases not matched to a gene; V was cut back by 6 bases and J by 7 bases. The length of the CDR3 is 11 residues. Germline lookup yields CDR1 SQVTM and CDR2 ANQGSEA. The CDR3 reads CSVRDRRGYTF. DNA for the CDR3: TGCAGCGTCAGGGACAGACGTGGCTACACCTTC.

With regard to this clonotype: The junction does not match germline at one end; this may be a read error. The chain uses TRBV7-9 and TRBJ2-1; D tentatively fits TRBD1 or TRBD2 (6 bases each). The length of the CDR3 is 15 residues. The germline gives CDR1 SEHNR, CDR2 FQNEAQ (reference sequence). In nucleotides, the CDR3 is TGTGTCAGCAGCTGGCGGGACATCACCTACAATGAGCAGTTCTTC. Translated, it gives CVSSWRDITYNEQFF.

This clonotype has ten or more counts. This chain joins TRBV12-3 or TRBV12-4 and TRBJ2-1; D call uncertain. The CDR3 length is 15 residues. With 5 bases removed from V and 7 bases from J, the gap between germline ends came to 18 bases. CDR3 bases: TGTGCCAGCAGTCCCCCGGGCCCCCAAACGAATGAGCAGTTCTTC. It translates to CASSPPGPQTNEQFF.

The chain uses TRBV5-1 and TRBJ2-5; D perhaps matches TRBD2 (5 bases). Germline CDR1 and CDR2: SGHRS and YFSETQ. The CDR3 is 15 amino acids. V lost 4 bases and J 5 bases, leaving 18 bases between the germline ends. This CDR3 is CASSPLARREETQYF. The CDR3 region has the DNA TGCGCCAGCAGCCCACTGGCGCGAAGGGAGGAGACCCAGTACTTC.

For this clonotype: A read error may be the cause here, since a much bigger clone is one base away. V gene TRBV7-9 combines with J gene TRBJ1-1; a possible D gene is TRBD1 (5 bases). This CDR3 is 17 amino acids long. Per germline, CDR1 SEHNR and CDR2 FQNEAQ (reference sequence). Trimming pared 4 bases from V and 1 base from J, leaving 19 bases between. The CDR3: CASSSGLGLRTNTEAFF. The CDR3 DNA sequence: TGTGCCAGCAGCTCGGGACTCGGCTTACGAACGAACACTGAAGCTTTCTTT.